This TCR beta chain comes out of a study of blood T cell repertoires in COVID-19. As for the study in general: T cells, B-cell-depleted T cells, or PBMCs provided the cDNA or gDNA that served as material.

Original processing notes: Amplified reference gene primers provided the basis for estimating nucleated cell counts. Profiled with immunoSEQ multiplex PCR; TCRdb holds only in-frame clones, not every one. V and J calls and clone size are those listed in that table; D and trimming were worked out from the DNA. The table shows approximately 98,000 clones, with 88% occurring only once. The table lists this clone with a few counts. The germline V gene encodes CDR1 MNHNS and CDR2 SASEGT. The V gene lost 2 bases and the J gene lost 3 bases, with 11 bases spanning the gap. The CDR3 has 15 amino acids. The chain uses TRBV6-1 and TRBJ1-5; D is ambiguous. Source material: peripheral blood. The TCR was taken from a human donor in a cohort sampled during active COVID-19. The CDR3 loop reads CASSEWQASNQPQHF. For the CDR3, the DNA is TGTGCCAGCAGTGAATGGCAGGCGTCCAATCAGCCCCAGCATTTT.